The 21 T cell receptor beta chains in this list originate from one sample, sequenced in a study of blood T cells in healthy people across ages. The use of a sample-barcoded 5' primer and a J-beta primer mix characterized a second PCR of about 6 to 12 cycles. TCRdb re-called the 5' RACE reads through MiXCR, storing one row per CDR3 protein. The table has approximately 2,000,000 distinct CDR3 sequences, about two fifths seen once; the top ten hold 23%. Specimen: blood. The receptors were gathered from a human donor in good health.

V is TRBV6-2 or TRBV6-3 and J is TRBJ2-1; 8 bases line up with TRBD2. Germline V gene lookup returns CDR1 MNHEY and CDR2 SVGEGT. Trimming at V came to 8 bases and at J to 2 bases, leaving 2 bases not matched to a gene. The CDR3 loop spans 13 amino acids. CDR3 nucleotides: TGTGCCAGCGGACTAGCCCCCTACAATGAGCAGTTCTTC. As protein: CASGLAPYNEQFF.

This chain connects TRBV28 to TRBJ1-2, with unresolved D. CDR3 length: 15 amino acids. CDR1 MDHEN and CDR2 SYDVKM come from the germline V gene. The germline V and J ends were trimmed by 3 bases and 7 bases, with 18 bases remaining between them. CDR3 in DNA: TGTGCCAGCAGTTTTCCCCACCGGAAAAGGGTTGGCTACACCTTC. Translating it yields CASSFPHRKRVGYTF.

The sample holds one count of this clonotype. It may be a read error: a sequence one base away is much more abundant. The chain has TRBV10-3 and TRBJ2-1; 9 bases are shared with TRBD2. The V and J ends lost 6 bases and 5 bases, in that order; junction bases with no gene match: 2. Per the germline V gene, CDR1 is ENHRY and CDR2 is SYGVKD. This CDR3 has 13 amino acids. CDR3 DNA sequence: TGTGCCATCAGGGGCGGGGGGGACAATGAGCAGTTCTTC. Amino acids: CAIRGGGDNEQFF.

The CDR3 protein is CASSQGVARRPYEQYF. CDR3 in DNA: TGTGCCAGCAGCCAAGGGGTAGCGAGGCGACCCTACGAGCAGTACTTC. This chain uses TRBV3-1 with TRBJ2-7; weak D call: TRBD2 (5 bases). V was trimmed by 1 base and J by 2 bases, leaving 15 bases between them. CDR1 LGHDT and CDR2 YNNKEL come from the germline V gene (reference sequence). This CDR3 contains 16 residues.

This clonotype was recorded many times. The junction departs from germline at one end; a sequencing error may be responsible. The chain carries TRBV7-9 and TRBJ1-1; D gene uncertain. Germline CDR1 and CDR2: SEHNR and FQNEAQ (reference sequence). The length of the CDR3 is 14 residues. This chain's CDR3 is CASSLAGTNTEAFF. DNA for the CDR3: TGTGCCAGCAGTTTAGCCGGAACAAACACTGAAGCTTTCTTT. The whole variable domain, remainder taken from reference TRBV7-9 and TRBJ1-1, is DTGVSQNPRHKITKRGQNVTFRCDPISEHNRLYWYRQTLGQGPEFLTYFQNEAQLEKSRLLSDRFSAERPKGSFSTLEIQRTEQGDSAMYLCASSLAGTNTEAFFGQGTRLTVV.

The CDR3 region has the DNA TGTGCCAGCAGCGTAGGAGGCAGGGGGACGGATACGCAGTATTTT. Protein product: CASSVGGRGTDTQYF. This rearrangement joins TRBV9 to TRBJ2-3; 7 bases line up with TRBD1. In germline, CDR1 is SGDLS, CDR2 YYNGEE. The CDR3 is 15 residues long. V trimming: 0 bases; J trimming: 6 bases; junction bases outside the gene matches: 7. The whole variable domain, filled in from reference TRBV9 and TRBJ2-3, reads DSGVTQTPKHLITATGQRVTLRCSPRSGDLSVYWYQQSLDQGLQFLIQYYNGEERAKGNILERFSAQQFPDLHSELNLSSLELGDSALYFCASSVGGRGTDTQYFGPGTRLTVL.

CDR3 in DNA: TGCGCCAGCAGGGTGAACTCAGGAACAGGCCAGGGCTACACCTTC. Translating it yields CASRVNSGTGQGYTF. The chain has TRBV4-3 and TRBJ1-2; a possible D gene is TRBD1 (5 bases). The V gene lost 6 bases and the J gene lost 8 bases, with 22 bases spanning the gap. The CDR3 runs 15 residues. Germline values: CDR1 LGHNA, CDR2 YSLEER.

The chain couples TRBV25-1 to TRBJ2-5; 10 bases map to TRBD2. Per germline, CDR1 MGHDK and CDR2 SYGVNS. This CDR3 spans 17 amino acids. J gave up 3 bases and V 2 bases, and 9 bases lay outside the gene matches. CDR3 DNA: TGTGCCAGCAGTGAAGGTTCTAGCGGGAGCCCTGAAGAGACCCAGTACTTC. Amino acid sequence: CASSEGSSGSPEETQYF.

The chain recombines TRBV20-1 with TRBJ1-6, with D unresolved. Per germline, CDR1 DFQATT and CDR2 SNEGSKA (reference sequence). V gave up 0 bases and J gave up 5 bases, with 2 bases separating them. The CDR3 spans 12 residues. CDR3 sequence reads: CSARDNNSPLHF. CDR3 DNA sequence: TGCAGTGCTAGAGACAATAATTCACCCCTCCACTTT.

The chain has TRBV10-3 and TRBJ2-1; 7 bases map to TRBD2. Losses at the gene ends were 6 bases for V and 6 bases for J; bases not matched to a gene: 23. Looked up from germline, CDR1 is ENHRY and CDR2 is SYGVKD. The CDR3 is 19 residues long. The CDR3 protein is CAISRVASYGGGSGNEQFF. The CDR3, as DNA: TGTGCCATCAGCCGCGTGGCCAGCTATGGGGGGGGATCCGGCAATGAGCAGTTCTTC.

The table lists this clonotype with a few counts. The V gene is TRBV24-1, the J gene TRBJ2-4; perhaps TRBD2 as D (6 bases). The CDR3 runs to 12 residues. V was pared by 6 bases and J by 8 bases, with 10 bases between. CDR1 is KGHDR and CDR2 is SFDVKD in the germline V gene. In DNA form, the CDR3 reads TGTGCCACCAGTCCAGGAGGGGACATTCAGTACTTC. Translating it yields CATSPGGDIQYF.

This clonotype has a handful of counts. The chain joins TRBV12-3 or TRBV12-4 to TRBJ2-1, with 8 bases lining up with TRBD1. The CDR3 loop spans 13 amino acids. After removal of 6 bases from V and 12 bases from J, the junction contained 10 bases not matched to a gene. Here the CDR3 reads CASRTSDREAQFF. CDR3 bases: TGTGCCAGCAGAACATCGGACAGGGAGGCGCAGTTCTTC.

With regard to this clonotype: Sequence at one end of the junction differs from germline and may be a read error. This chain connects TRBV6-6 to TRBJ2-1; D not resolved. The CDR3 totals 14 residues. In germline, CDR1 is MNHNY, CDR2 SVGAGI (reference sequence). The CDR3 coding sequence is TGTGCCAGCACTTACCACCTCTCCTACAATGAGCAGTTCTTC. Its translation is CASTYHLSYNEQFF.

The CDR3 loop is CASSLQALFYEQYF. In nucleotides, the CDR3 is TGTGCCAGCAGTTTACAGGCGCTTTTCTACGAGCAGTACTTC. This sequence joins TRBV6-2 or TRBV6-3 and TRBJ2-7; TRBD1 is a possible D gene (5 bases). Germline-derived CDR1 and CDR2 are MNHEY and SVGEGT. Trimming took off 4 bases at V and 3 bases at J, with 13 bases between the two ends. The CDR3 covers 14 residues.

The CDR3 region has the DNA TGTGCCAGCAGCTCGGGACTAGCGGGGTCGGGTGAGACCCAGTACTTC. Residues: CASSSGLAGSGETQYF. The chain is built from TRBV5-4 and TRBJ2-5; 13 bases align to TRBD2. In germline, CDR1 is SGHNT, CDR2 YYREEE (reference sequence). V lost 3 bases to trimming and J lost 5 bases; unmatched junction nucleotides: 7. This CDR3 contains 16 residues.

At least ten counts were recorded for this clonotype. V is TRBV11-2 and J is TRBJ2-7; 9 positions agree with TRBD2. The CDR3 has 18 amino acids. The germline V gene has CDR1 SGHAT and CDR2 FQNNGV. J lost 1 base, V lost 5 bases, and 15 bases had no gene match. CDR3 in amino acids: CASSPVGRRGGSSYEQYF. CDR3 DNA: TGTGCCAGCAGCCCGGTAGGCCGGCGGGGGGGTTCTTCCTACGAGCAGTACTTC.

A remark on this clonotype: A junction boundary mismatches the germline segment, possibly from a read error. The chain uses TRBV4-3 and TRBJ1-1; the D gene is possibly TRBD1 (5 bases). The length of the CDR3 is 15 residues. Germline V gives CDR1 LGHNA, CDR2 YSLEER. CDR3 in DNA: TGCGCCAGCAGCCAGGATTGGGGGGTGAACACCGAAGCTTTCTTT. This codes for CASSQDWGVNTEAFF.

The chain combines TRBV29-1 with TRBJ2-7, with a tentative D call TRBD2 (7 bases). Germline lookup yields CDR1 SQVTM and CDR2 ANQGSEA. The V and J ends lost 4 bases and 0 bases respectively, with 10 bases between them. CDR3 length: 13 amino acids. CDR3 sequence (DNA): TGCAGCGTTGGGGAGGGGGTCTCCTACGAGCAGTACTTC. Translating gives CSVGEGVSYEQYF.

This clonotype was recorded a few times. The CDR3 loop is CASSLAEANIPYGYTF. The CDR3 bases are TGTGCCAGCAGCTTAGCGGAGGCTAACATTCCTTATGGCTACACCTTC. V usage is TRBV7-9 and J usage is TRBJ1-2; D remains unclear. The CDR3 has 16 amino acids. V gave up 0 bases and J gave up 5 bases, with 16 bases separating them. From germline, CDR1 is SEHNR and CDR2 FQNEAQ (reference sequence).

The rearrangement joins TRBV5-1 to TRBJ2-1, with 7 bases fitting TRBD2. The CDR3 is 17 amino acids. The germline CDR1 and CDR2 sequences are SGHRS and YFSETQ. V gave up 3 bases and J gave up 4 bases; unmatched junction bases: 13. CDR3 coding DNA: TGCGCCAGCAGCTCTAACATCCGGCGGGGGATTTACAATGAGCAGTTCTTC. This encodes CASSSNIRRGIYNEQFF. Based on the CDR3 plus reference TRBV5-1 and TRBJ2-1, the full variable domain is KAGVTQTPRYLIKTRGQQVTLSCSPISGHRSVSWYQQTPGQGLQFLFEYFSETQRNKGNFPGRFSGRQFSNSRSEMNVSTLELGDSALYLCASSSNIRRGIYNEQFFGPGTRLTVL.

The chain joins TRBV28 to TRBJ2-2; TRBD1 matches 9 bases. The CDR3 extends over 14 amino acids. Germline CDR1 reads MDHEN; CDR2 reads SYDVKM. With 5 bases clipped from V and 5 bases from J, the junction kept 3 bases outside the gene matches. CDR3 in amino acids: CASSGTGQTGELFF. As DNA, the CDR3 is TGTGCCAGCAGTGGGACAGGGCAAACCGGGGAGCTGTTTTTT.